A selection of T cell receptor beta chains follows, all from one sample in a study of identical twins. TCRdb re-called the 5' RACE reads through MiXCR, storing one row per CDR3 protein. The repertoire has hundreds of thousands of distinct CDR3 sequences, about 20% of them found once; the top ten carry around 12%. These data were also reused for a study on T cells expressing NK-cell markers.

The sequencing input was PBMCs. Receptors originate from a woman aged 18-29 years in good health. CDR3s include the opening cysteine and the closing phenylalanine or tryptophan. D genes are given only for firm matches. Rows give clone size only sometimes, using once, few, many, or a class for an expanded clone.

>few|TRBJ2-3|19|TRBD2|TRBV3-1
CASSQARGLAGGPSDTQYF
TGTGCCAGCAGCCAAGCCCGGGGACTAGCGGGAGGGCCGTCAGATACGCAGTATTTT
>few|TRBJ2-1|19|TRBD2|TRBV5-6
CASSLPLAGARFSYNEQFF
TGTGCCAGCAGCTTGCCACTAGCGGGGGCCCGATTCTCCTACAATGAGCAGTTCTTC
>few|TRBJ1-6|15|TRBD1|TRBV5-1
CASSLEGRGYSPLHF
TGCGCCAGCAGCTTGGAGGGCAGGGGGTATTCACCCCTCCACTTT
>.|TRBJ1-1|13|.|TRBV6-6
CASTPLQNTEAFF
TGTGCCAGCACCCCACTACAGAACACTGAAGCTTTCTTT
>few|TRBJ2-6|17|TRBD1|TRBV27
CASSSPTGGAGANVLTF
TGTGCCAGCAGTTCCCCGACAGGGGGCGCTGGGGCCAACGTCCTGACTTTC
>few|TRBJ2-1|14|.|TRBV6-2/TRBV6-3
CASSYTGVYNEQFF
TGTGCCAGCAGTTACACCGGGGTATACAATGAGCAGTTCTTC
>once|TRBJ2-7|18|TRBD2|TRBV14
CASSPRVAGDPTLREQYF
TGTGCCAGCAGCCCGAGGGTAGCGGGGGACCCTACCCTACGCGAGCAGTACTTC
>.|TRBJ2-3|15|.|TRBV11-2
CASSRLLAIPDTQYF
TGTGCCAGCAGTCGTCTTTTAGCGATCCCAGATACGCAGTATTTT
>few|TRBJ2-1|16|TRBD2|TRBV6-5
CASSSRVAGGGNEQFF
TGTGCCAGCAGTTCCCGGGTGGCGGGGGGGGGCAATGAGCAGTTCTTC
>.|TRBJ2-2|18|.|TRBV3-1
CASSQDIMAGTHTGELFF
TGTGCCAGCAGCCAAGACATCATGGCAGGGACCCACACCGGGGAGCTGTTTTTT
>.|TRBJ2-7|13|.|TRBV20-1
CSASQGGGAEQYF
TGCAGTGCTAGTCAGGGTGGGGGAGCCGAGCAGTACTTC
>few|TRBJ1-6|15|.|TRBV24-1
CATREENSYNSPLHF
TGTGCCACCCGGGAGGAGAACTCCTATAATTCACCCCTCCACTTT
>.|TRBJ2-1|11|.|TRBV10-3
CAHSASDEQFF
TGTGCCCACTCGGCGTCGGATGAGCAGTTCTTC
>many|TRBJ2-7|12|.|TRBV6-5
CASSYTGNEQYF
TGTGCCAGCAGTTACACAGGGAACGAGCAGTACTTC
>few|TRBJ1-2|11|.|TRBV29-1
CSVGPDYGYTF
TGCAGCGTGGGACCGGACTATGGCTACACCTTC
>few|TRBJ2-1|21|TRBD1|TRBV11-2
CASTPVPGQGAGVTAGYEQFF
TGTGCCAGCACCCCCGTACCGGGACAGGGGGCGGGTGTAACGGCTGGGTATGAGCAGTTCTTC
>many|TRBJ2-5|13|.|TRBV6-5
CASSYPASVGQYF
TGTGCCAGCAGTTACCCGGCCTCGGTTGGCCAGTACTTC
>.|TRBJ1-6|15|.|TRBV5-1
CASSLETGHEPPLHF
TGCGCCAGCAGCCTCGAAACGGGTCATGAGCCACCCCTCCACTTT
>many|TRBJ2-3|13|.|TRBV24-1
CATKGWITDTQYF
TGTGCCACCAAGGGCTGGATCACAGATACGCAGTATTTT
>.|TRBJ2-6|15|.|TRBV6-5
CASSYSLQGANVLTF
TGTGCCAGCAGTTACTCCCTACAGGGGGCCAACGTCCTGACTTTC
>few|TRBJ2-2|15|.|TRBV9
CASSVGGTKTGELFF
TGTGCCAGCAGCGTAGGAGGGACAAAGACCGGGGAGCTGTTTTTT
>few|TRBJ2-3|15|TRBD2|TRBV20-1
CSASPLAVSTDTQYF
TGCAGTGCTAGTCCCCTAGCGGTTAGCACAGATACGCAGTATTTT
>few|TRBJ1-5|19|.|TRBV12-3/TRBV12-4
CASSLALSWGEVINQPQHF
TGTGCCAGCAGTTTAGCGCTTAGTTGGGGCGAGGTTATCAATCAGCCCCAGCATTTT
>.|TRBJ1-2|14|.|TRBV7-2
CASTLGTPSYGYTF
TGTGCCAGCACCTTGGGGACACCCTCCTATGGCTACACCTTC
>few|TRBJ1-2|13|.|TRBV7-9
CASSLQDLQGYTF
TGTGCCAGCAGCTTACAAGATTTACAGGGCTACACCTTC
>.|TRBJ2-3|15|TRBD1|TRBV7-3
CASSQNRGRSDTQYF
TGTGCCAGCAGCCAAAACAGGGGGCGATCAGATACGCAGTATTTT
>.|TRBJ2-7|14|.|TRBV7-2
CASSLGPLKSEQYF
TGTGCCAGCAGCTTAGGACCCCTGAAGTCCGAGCAGTACTTC
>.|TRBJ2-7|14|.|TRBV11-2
CASSPRSGFYEQYF
TGTGCCAGCAGCCCCCGATCCGGATTCTACGAGCAGTACTTC
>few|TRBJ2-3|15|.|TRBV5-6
CASSLQGGGTDTQYF
TGTGCCAGCAGCCTACAGGGAGGGGGCACAGATACGCAGTATTTT
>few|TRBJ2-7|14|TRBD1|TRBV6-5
CASISGTGAYEQYF
TGTGCCAGCATTTCCGGGACAGGGGCCTACGAGCAGTACTTC
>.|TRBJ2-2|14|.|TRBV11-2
CASSLVAGSGELFF
TGTGCCAGCAGCTTAGTTGCCGGGTCCGGGGAGCTGTTTTTT
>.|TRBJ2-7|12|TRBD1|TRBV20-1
CSARGQGLEQYF
TGCAGTGCTAGAGGACAGGGGCTCGAGCAGTACTTC
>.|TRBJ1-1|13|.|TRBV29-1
CSVQFSQQTEAFF
TGCAGCGTCCAATTCTCCCAGCAGACTGAAGCTTTCTTT
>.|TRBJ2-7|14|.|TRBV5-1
CASSLPGSSYEQYF
TGCGCCAGCAGCTTGCCCGGGAGCTCCTACGAGCAGTACTTC
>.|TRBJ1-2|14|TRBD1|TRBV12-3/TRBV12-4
CASTVLTGVGGYTF
TGTGCCAGCACCGTACTGACAGGGGTAGGTGGCTACACCTTC
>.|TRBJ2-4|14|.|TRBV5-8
CASSRRDAGPIQYF
TGTGCCAGCAGCCGAAGGGATGCCGGACCCATTCAGTACTTC
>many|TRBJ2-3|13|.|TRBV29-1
CSVDEGGTDTQYF
TGCAGCGTTGATGAGGGAGGCACAGATACGCAGTATTTT
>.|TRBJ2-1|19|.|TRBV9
CASSPLGGGEPLSYNEQFF
TGTGCCAGCAGCCCCCTGGGAGGGGGCGAACCTTTAAGCTACAATGAGCAGTTCTTC
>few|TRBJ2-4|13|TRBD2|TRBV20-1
CSAGLAGKNIQYF
TGCAGTGCAGGACTAGCGGGGAAAAACATTCAGTACTTC
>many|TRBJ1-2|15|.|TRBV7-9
CASSADPGFLSGYTF
TGTGCCAGCAGCGCCGACCCCGGGTTTCTATCCGGCTACACCTTC
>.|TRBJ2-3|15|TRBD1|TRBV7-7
CASSLKGGPLDTQYF
TGTGCTAGCAGCTTAAAAGGGGGCCCATTAGATACGCAGTATTTT
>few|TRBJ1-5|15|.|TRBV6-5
CASSYTGLGNQPQHF
TGTGCCAGCAGTTACACGGGTTTGGGCAATCAGCCCCAGCATTTT
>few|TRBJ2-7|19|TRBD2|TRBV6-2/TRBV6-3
CASSYSIRGIRTSAYEQYF
TGTGCCAGCAGTTACTCGATCAGAGGGATTCGGACTAGCGCCTACGAGCAGTACTTC
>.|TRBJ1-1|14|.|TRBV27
CASIATGRFFSAFF
TGTGCCAGCATTGCCACAGGACGGTTTTTCTCGGCTTTCTTT
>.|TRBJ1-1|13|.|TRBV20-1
CSARAPGDVRAFF
TGCAGTGCTAGAGCCCCGGGGGACGTGAGGGCTTTCTTT
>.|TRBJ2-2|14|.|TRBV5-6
CASSRKQFTGELFF
TGTGCCAGCAGCCGCAAACAGTTCACCGGGGAGCTGTTTTTT
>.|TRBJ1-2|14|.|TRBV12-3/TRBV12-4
CASSPTNGYYGYTF
TGTGCCAGCAGCCCTACGAATGGCTACTATGGCTACACCTTC
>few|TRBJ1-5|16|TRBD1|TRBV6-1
CASRLDRGGSNQPQHF
TGTGCCAGCAGGCTAGACAGGGGAGGCAGCAATCAGCCCCAGCATTTT
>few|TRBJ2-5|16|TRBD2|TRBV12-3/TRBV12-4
CASSLKFLAGEETQYF
TGTGCCAGCAGTCTAAAATTCCTAGCGGGCGAGGAGACCCAGTACTTC
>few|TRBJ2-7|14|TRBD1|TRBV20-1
CSARGQGATYEQYF
TGCAGTGCACGCGGACAGGGGGCAACCTACGAGCAGTACTTC
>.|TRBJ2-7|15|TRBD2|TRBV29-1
CSVVLAGKPSYEQYF
TGCAGCGTTGTACTAGCGGGAAAACCTTCCTACGAGCAGTACTTC
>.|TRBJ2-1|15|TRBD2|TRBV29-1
CSVAPGLAGGNEQFF
TGCAGCGTCGCCCCCGGACTAGCGGGGGGCAATGAGCAGTTCTTC
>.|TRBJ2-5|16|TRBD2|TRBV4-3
CASSQAGSGREETQYF
TGCGCCAGCAGCCAAGCGGGTAGCGGGAGGGAAGAGACCCAGTACTTC